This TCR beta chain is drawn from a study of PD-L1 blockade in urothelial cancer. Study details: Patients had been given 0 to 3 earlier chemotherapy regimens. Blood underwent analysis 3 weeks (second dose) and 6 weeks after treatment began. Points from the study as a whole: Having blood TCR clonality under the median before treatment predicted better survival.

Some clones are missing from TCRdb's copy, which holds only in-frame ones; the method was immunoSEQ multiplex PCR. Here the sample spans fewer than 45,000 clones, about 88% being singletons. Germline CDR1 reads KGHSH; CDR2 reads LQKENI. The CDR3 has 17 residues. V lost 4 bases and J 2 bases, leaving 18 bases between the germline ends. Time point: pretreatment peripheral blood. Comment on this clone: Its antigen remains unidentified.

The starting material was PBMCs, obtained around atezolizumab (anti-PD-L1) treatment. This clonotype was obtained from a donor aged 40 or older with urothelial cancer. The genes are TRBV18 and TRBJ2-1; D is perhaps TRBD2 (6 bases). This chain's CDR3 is CASSQNGGSVAYNEQFF. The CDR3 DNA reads TGTGCCAGCTCACAAAACGGGGGATCAGTAGCCTACAATGAGCAGTTCTTC. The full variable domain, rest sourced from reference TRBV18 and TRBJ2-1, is NAGVMQNPRHLVRRRGQEARLRCSPMKGHSHVYWYRQLPEEGLKFMVYLQKENIIDESGMPKERFSAEFPKEGPSILRIQQVVRGDSAAYFCASSQNGGSVAYNEQFFGPGTRLTVL.